The rows below give T cell receptor beta chains drawn from one sample of a study of long-term antiretroviral therapy in people with HIV. The method was immunoSEQ multiplex PCR; TCRdb's version includes in-frame clones alone and lacks a portion of them. The sample has 25,000 to 30,000 clones; 80% to 90% are singletons. Sequenced material: unsorted PBMCs, taken 3 years after starting antiretroviral therapy. All receptors come from a man aged 35 to 55 with HIV. Each CDR3 is given without its conserved first and last residue.

CDR3 length: 12; J gene: TRBJ1-2; V gene: TRBV7-3; CDR3 protein: ASSLTQGVYGYT
CDR3 length: 12; J gene: TRBJ2-5; V gene: TRBV5-1; CDR3 protein: ASSHRQAWETQY
CDR3 length: 12; J gene: TRBJ1-5; V gene: TRBV19; CDR3 protein: ASTRGLSNQPQH
CDR3 length: 12; J gene: TRBJ2-1; V gene: TRBV7-9; CDR3 protein: ASSSPTGYNEQF
CDR3 length: 9; J gene: TRBJ1-2; V gene: TRBV29-1; CDR3 protein: SAVAGFGYT
CDR3 length: 16; J gene: TRBJ2-2; V gene: TRBV10-3; CDR3 protein: AISSGTARGTNTGELF
CDR3 length: 16; J gene: TRBJ2-5; V gene: TRBV4-2; CDR3 protein: ASSQDQGTSGYQETQY
CDR3 length: 16; J gene: TRBJ2-1; V gene: TRBV7-3; CDR3 protein: ASSSGLAGEGANNEQF
CDR3 length: 11; J gene: TRBJ2-5; V gene: TRBV19; CDR3 protein: ATRGTAQETQY
CDR3 length: 11; J gene: TRBJ2-2; V gene: TRBV7-6; CDR3 protein: ASSLGGSGELF
CDR3 length: 10; J gene: TRBJ1-1; V gene: TRBV6-1; CDR3 protein: ASNPGNTEAF
CDR3 length: 12; J gene: TRBJ2-2; V gene: TRBV5-5; CDR3 protein: ASSLIAQPGELF
CDR3 length: 13; J gene: TRBJ1-4; V gene: TRBV5-4; CDR3 protein: ASSSEQGRNEKLF
CDR3 length: 13; J gene: TRBJ1-1; V gene: TRBV6-5; CDR3 protein: ASSSITVPNTEAF
CDR3 length: 11; J gene: TRBJ2-1; V gene: TRBV10-3; CDR3 protein: AIIGAGMNEQF
CDR3 length: 15; J gene: TRBJ2-2; V gene: TRBV4-3; CDR3 protein: ASSQSGTGFRTGELF
CDR3 length: 11; J gene: TRBJ2-2; V gene: TRBV5-1; CDR3 protein: ASSLEGAGELF
CDR3 length: 13; J gene: TRBJ2-7; V gene: TRBV27; CDR3 protein: ASRHGTLGSYEQY
CDR3 length: 13; J gene: TRBJ2-1; V gene: TRBV5-4; CDR3 protein: ASSLLAGGRDEQF
CDR3 length: 13; J gene: TRBJ2-1; V gene: TRBV4-3; CDR3 protein: ASSQGQGPYNEQF
CDR3 length: 11; J gene: TRBJ1-1; V gene: TRBV4-1; CDR3 protein: ASSLTGDTEAF
CDR3 length: 10; J gene: TRBJ2-1; V gene: TRBV7-9; CDR3 protein: ASSPSNNEQF
CDR3 length: 13; J gene: TRBJ2-2; V gene: TRBV5-4; CDR3 protein: ASRPGAQNTGELF
CDR3 length: 14; J gene: TRBJ2-2; V gene: TRBV18; CDR3 protein: ASSPTIGRTTGELF
CDR3 length: 11; J gene: TRBJ2-7; V gene: TRBV15; CDR3 protein: ATSPRTYYEQY
CDR3 length: 12; J gene: TRBJ1-1; V gene: TRBV7-3; CDR3 protein: ASSLTGSGTEAF
CDR3 length: 13; J gene: TRBJ1-1; V gene: TRBV2; CDR3 protein: ASKGLSGLNTEAF
CDR3 length: 12; J gene: TRBJ2-2; V gene: TRBV6-5; CDR3 protein: ASSPWTATGELF
CDR3 length: 9; J gene: TRBJ2-1; V gene: TRBV6-4; CDR3 protein: AAKAGHEQF
CDR3 length: 13; J gene: TRBJ2-3; V gene: TRBV5-1; CDR3 protein: ASDLAGTREDTQY
CDR3 length: 11; J gene: TRBJ1-2; V gene: TRBV5-1; CDR3 protein: ASSPPEGYGYT
CDR3 length: 15; J gene: TRBJ2-3; V gene: TRBV10-3; CDR3 protein: AIRPHQLAGGTDTQY
CDR3 length: 11; J gene: TRBJ1-1; V gene: TRBV7-8; CDR3 protein: ASSWDGNTEAF
CDR3 length: 12; J gene: TRBJ1-1; V gene: TRBV4-3; CDR3 protein: ASSQAGQDTEAF
CDR3 length: 15; J gene: TRBJ1-1; V gene: TRBV9; CDR3 protein: ASSVEPERPINTEAF
CDR3 length: 11; J gene: TRBJ2-1; V gene: TRBV5-1; CDR3 protein: ASEDSSYNEQF
CDR3 length: 12; J gene: TRBJ1-2; V gene: TRBV25-1; CDR3 protein: ASSESGQGYGYT
CDR3 length: 11; J gene: TRBJ1-2; V gene: TRBV10-3; CDR3 protein: AISEGPGLGYT
CDR3 length: 11; J gene: TRBJ1-3; V gene: TRBV27; CDR3 protein: ATGRRSGNTIY
CDR3 length: 15; J gene: TRBJ2-5; V gene: TRBV7-8; CDR3 protein: ASSATPGGERWETQY